A selection of T cell receptor beta chains follows, all from one sample in a study of shared clonotypes between healthy human individuals. The assay was immunoSEQ multiplex PCR, and TCRdb's table has in-frame clones only and misses some. This table holds around 2,000,000 clones, just under 95% found once. Source material: naive CD8+ T cells sorted from blood. The source of these receptors is a man between 18 and 29 years old in good health. Both conserved end residues are part of each CDR3. A D gene is named only where the DNA matches it firmly. Where a row states a size, it is once, few, many or the class of an expanded clone; other rows omit it.

D,V,size,J,CDR3,DNA
.,TRBV4-3,.,TRBJ2-6,CASSHLPSSSGANVLTF,TGCGCCAGCAGTCACTTACCCTCTAGCTCTGGGGCCAACGTCCTGACTTTC
.,TRBV6-5,once,TRBJ2-7,CASLDLGEQYF,TGTGCCAGCCTGGACCTGGGGGAGCAGTACTTC
.,TRBV2,.,TRBJ1-3,CASSESHREGILNTIYF,TGTGCCAGCAGTGAATCTCACCGAGAGGGGATCTTAAACACCATATATTTT
.,TRBV27,.,TRBJ2-1,CASSLMGTGPGNEQFF,TGTGCCAGCAGTTTAATGGGTACCGGGCCAGGAAATGAGCAGTTCTTC
.,TRBV6-5,.,TRBJ1-1,CASSYSPPSPEAFF,TGTGCCAGCAGTTACTCGCCCCCAAGTCCTGAAGCTTTCTTT
TRBD1,TRBV27,.,TRBJ1-6,CASSHAWDRDNSPLHF,TGTGCCAGCAGTCATGCCTGGGACAGGGATAATTCACCCCTCCACTTT
.,TRBV29-1,.,TRBJ2-7,CSVEAVSSYEQYF,TGCAGCGTTGAAGCAGTATCCTCCTACGAGCAGTACTTC
.,TRBV13,.,TRBJ2-7,CASSSEAAGTYEQYF,TGTGCCAGCAGCTCCGAGGCGGCGGGTACCTACGAGCAGTACTTC
TRBD1,TRBV5-8,.,TRBJ2-7,CASSREILDREEAYEQYF,TGTGCCAGCAGCCGAGAAATCCTGGACAGGGAAGAGGCCTACGAGCAGTACTTC
.,TRBV14,.,TRBJ1-2,CASSQMPVNSYGYTF,TGTGCCAGCAGCCAAATGCCTGTCAACTCCTATGGCTACACCTTC
.,TRBV29-1,once,TRBJ2-7,CSVEAAGQHSYEQYF,TGCAGCGTTGAAGCGGCGGGACAGCACTCCTACGAGCAGTACTTC
.,TRBV18,.,TRBJ2-5,CASSPPGYQETQYF,TGTGCCAGCTCACCACCGGGTTACCAAGAGACCCAGTACTTC
.,TRBV5-6,.,TRBJ2-1,CASSLGAGSLNEQFF,TGTGCCAGCAGCTTGGGGGCGGGGTCTTTGAATGAGCAGTTCTTC
TRBD1,TRBV7-9,.,TRBJ2-3,CASSIWTGGDDTQYF,TGTGCCAGCAGCATTTGGACAGGGGGCGATGATACGCAGTATTTT
.,TRBV27,.,TRBJ2-3,CASRELGGPDTQYF,TGTGCCAGCAGAGAACTCGGAGGCCCAGATACGCAGTATTTT
.,TRBV4-3,.,TRBJ2-7,CASSQERAYEQYF,TGCGCCAGCAGCCAAGAAAGGGCCTACGAGCAGTACTTC
.,TRBV30,.,TRBJ2-7,CAWSWTVAYEQYF,TGTGCCTGGAGTTGGACAGTAGCCTACGAGCAGTACTTC
.,TRBV2,.,TRBJ1-5,CASSEGQGDQPQHF,TGTGCCAGCAGTGAGGGGCAGGGAGACCAGCCCCAGCATTTT
TRBD1,TRBV4-1,.,TRBJ1-5,CASSQDGQGSNQPQHF,TGCGCCAGCAGCCAAGACGGACAGGGAAGCAATCAGCCCCAGCATTTT
.,TRBV4-3,.,TRBJ2-3,CASSSEAGGFTDTQYF,TGCGCCAGCAGCTCAGAGGCGGGCGGGTTCACAGATACGCAGTATTTT
TRBD1,TRBV7-3,.,TRBJ1-1,CASSGQGYTEAFF,TGTGCCAGCAGTGGACAGGGATACACTGAAGCTTTCTTT
.,TRBV28,.,TRBJ2-7,CASSLTHYEQYF,TGTGCCAGCAGTTTAACCCACTACGAGCAGTACTTC
.,TRBV28,.,TRBJ2-5,CASSQDTNQETQYF,TGTGCCAGCAGTCAGGACACGAACCAAGAGACCCAGTACTTC
.,TRBV9,.,TRBJ2-3,CASSVISADTQYF,TGTGCCAGCAGCGTAATTAGCGCAGATACGCAGTATTTT
.,TRBV2,.,TRBJ2-7,CASSEVPGSGPSSYEQYF,TGTGCCAGCAGTGAAGTGCCAGGGTCCGGGCCAAGCTCCTACGAGCAGTACTTC
.,TRBV30,.,TRBJ1-2,CAWSVPGADYGYTF,TGTGCCTGGAGTGTTCCGGGGGCAGACTATGGCTACACCTTC
TRBD2,TRBV7-2,.,TRBJ2-3,CASSLAWTSSTDTQYF,TGTGCCAGCAGCTTAGCATGGACTAGTAGCACAGATACGCAGTATTTT
TRBD1,TRBV15,.,TRBJ2-1,CATTNGQGIGGEQFF,TGTGCCACCACTAACGGACAGGGGATAGGCGGTGAGCAGTTCTTC
.,TRBV9,.,TRBJ1-1,CASSLNGETGEAFF,TGTGCCAGCAGCTTAAATGGTGAAACGGGTGAAGCTTTCTTT
.,TRBV5-1,.,TRBJ1-3,CASSSAGGNTIYF,TGCGCCAGCAGTTCGGCGGGCGGAAACACCATATATTTT
.,TRBV15,.,TRBJ1-5,CATSRGSNQPQHF,TGTGCCACCAGCAGAGGGAGCAATCAGCCCCAGCATTTT
.,TRBV27,.,TRBJ1-4,CASSLSPNEKLFF,TGTGCCAGCAGTTTGAGCCCGAATGAAAAACTGTTTTTT
.,TRBV7-9,.,TRBJ2-7,CASSLVPREQYF,TGTGCCAGCAGCTTAGTTCCCCGGGAGCAGTACTTC
.,TRBV10-2,once,TRBJ1-4,CASSDLDGPNEKLFF,TGCGCCAGCAGTGATCTTGATGGCCCTAATGAAAAACTGTTTTTT
TRBD2,TRBV4-3,.,TRBJ2-2,CASSQEASGNTGELFF,TGCGCCAGCAGCCAAGAAGCTAGCGGGAACACCGGGGAGCTGTTTTTT
.,TRBV6-1,.,TRBJ2-1,CASSEVGGPYSVNEQFF,TGTGCCAGCAGTGAAGTCGGGGGCCCCTACTCGGTCAATGAGCAGTTCTTC
.,TRBV27,.,TRBJ2-3,CASSLREMFTDTQYF,TGTGCCAGCAGTTTACGGGAGATGTTCACAGATACGCAGTATTTT
.,TRBV28,.,TRBJ2-7,CASSSDLEYGSYEQYF,TGTGCCAGCAGTTCCGACTTAGAGTATGGCTCCTACGAGCAGTACTTC
TRBD1,TRBV29-1,.,TRBJ1-2,CSDRTGGDYGYTF,TGCAGCGATCGGACAGGGGGCGACTATGGCTACACCTTC
TRBD1,TRBV30,.,TRBJ1-5,CAWSEGQSNQPQHF,TGTGCCTGGAGCGAGGGACAGAGCAATCAGCCCCAGCATTTT
TRBD1,TRBV19,.,TRBJ1-2,CASSIRGGDGYTF,TGTGCCAGTAGTATAAGAGGGGGCGATGGCTACACCTTC
TRBD2,TRBV5-1,.,TRBJ2-5,CASSLPGQPGLVLETQYF,TGCGCCAGCAGCTTGCCCGGACAGCCGGGACTAGTATTAGAGACCCAGTACTTC
.,TRBV15,.,TRBJ2-7,CATSRGGEEQYF,TGTGCCACCAGCAGAGGGGGGGAAGAGCAGTACTTC
TRBD2,TRBV4-3,.,TRBJ2-1,CASSQRRATLAEWASNEQFF,TGCGCCAGCAGCCAGCGACGGGCCACACTAGCGGAGTGGGCCTCCAATGAGCAGTTCTTC
TRBD1,TRBV5-4,.,TRBJ1-1,CASSLSGQGEEAFF,TGTGCCAGCAGCTTGTCAGGACAGGGGGAGGAAGCTTTCTTT
.,TRBV4-1,.,TRBJ2-7,CASSHVGGEGVQLQYF,TGCGCCAGCAGCCACGTGGGGGGTGAAGGTGTTCAGTTGCAGTACTTC
TRBD1,TRBV2,.,TRBJ2-5,CASSSTGAPETQYF,TGTGCCAGCAGTTCGACAGGGGCCCCAGAGACCCAGTACTTC
.,TRBV5-8,.,TRBJ2-7,CASSLEPWGELYEQYF,TGTGCCAGCAGCTTGGAGCCTTGGGGGGAGCTCTACGAGCAGTACTTC
.,TRBV4-1,.,TRBJ2-5,CASSQDERRGPQETQYF,TGCGCCAGCAGCCAAGATGAGCGGAGGGGCCCCCAAGAGACCCAGTACTTC